This TCR beta chain was captured by sequencing in a study of CD8+ T cells in alopecia areata. Background on the study: Those treated were given oral tofacitinib at 5 to 10 mg twice daily. Notes on the study in general: Elevated clonality characterized lesional scalp relative to normal scalp, particularly in alopecia totalis/universalis. Scalp sample sequencing also detects resident alphabeta T cells of normal skin.

The germline V and J ends were trimmed by 8 bases and 4 bases, with 16 bases remaining between them. Germline V CDR1 and CDR2: SNHLY, FYNNEI. The CDR3 has 14 residues. Following extraction, RNA underwent reverse transcription to cDNA, which served as the sequencing template. Profiled with immunoSEQ multiplex PCR; TCRdb holds only in-frame clones, not every one. The sample holds around 98,000 clones; about 40% are singletons and the top ten take 0.79%. This clone was observed a few times. What it recognizes is unknown. Collection of lesional scalp punch biopsies and peripheral blood was performed in alopecia areata patients.

Input material: CD4+ T cells sorted from blood. V usage is TRBV2 and J usage is TRBJ2-3; possibly TRBD2 for D (5 bases). The receptor's source is a human donor with alopecia areata. This CDR3 is CASLARAVSDTQYF. The CDR3 DNA reads as TGTGCCAGCCTAGCACGGGCGGTATCAGATACGCAGTATTTT.